This T cell receptor (beta chain) was sequenced in a study of cytomegalovirus exposure and HLA in healthy donors. Trimming cost V 3 bases and J 11 bases; bases outside gene matches: 2. Germline V CDR1 and CDR2: WNHNN, SYGVQD (reference sequence). The CDR3 extends over 12 amino acids. In the PCR, 60 Vbeta and 13 Jbeta primers were used. Measured with immunoSEQ multiplex PCR; TCRdb has only the in-frame clones, and not every one. Of under 200,000 clones listed, roughly 80% are singletons. Study-level findings and limits: Most sequenced TCRs were rare (though some public TCRs occurred in many donors).

This clone was recorded a few times. Its specificity is not known. The sequence derives from a woman in her late teens or twenties in good health and CMV-seronegative. V and J are TRBV10-1 and TRBJ2-1, with 9 bases identical to TRBD2. The sample taken for sequencing was PBMCs. The CDR3 loop is CASSEPSGKQFF. DNA of the CDR3: TGCGCCAGCAGTGAACCTAGCGGGAAGCAGTTCTTC.